This T cell receptor (beta chain) is drawn from a study of cytomegalovirus exposure and HLA in healthy donors. General study results and limits: Specificity for CMV antigens was confirmed in vitro for three of the CMV-associated chains. Common viral pathogens seemed to be connected with several of the most significant clusters, according to a later analysis. Investigators reported over 150 TCR beta chains as tied to cytomegalovirus. As a later analysis revealed, the rate of TCR association differed by HLA locus, with DRB1 most and HLA-C fewest.

A multiplex PCR was run with 60 Vbeta primers and 13 Jbeta primers. Method: immunoSEQ multiplex PCR; TCRdb's copy keeps in-frame clones and lacks some. The data contain 160,000 or so clones, around 80% of them singletons. Germline values: CDR1 MNHNS, CDR2 SASEGT. The CDR3 spans 15 residues. The V end was cut by 7 bases, the J end by 5 bases, with 20 bases between. This clone was found once. What it binds is not known. This TCR was sampled from a middle-aged woman in good health and CMV-seropositive. J is TRBJ1-1 and V is TRBV6-1; D unresolved. Sequences were obtained from PBMCs. CDR3 nucleotide sequence: TGTGCCAGCATCATAGGGTCCCTAGGAGGGACTGAAGCTTTCTTT. Amino acids: CASIIGSLGGTEAFF.